A single sample gave rise to the 8 T cell receptor beta chains below, sequenced in a study of beta chain features in type 1 diabetes. cDNA synthesis used the whole RNA isolate, giving expressed TCRB sequences. Profiling relied on immunoSEQ multiplex PCR, and the TCRdb table lists in-frame clones only, not all of them. The sample lists under 450,000 clones, roughly 15% occurring once. The specimen sequenced was naive CD4+ T cells from blood. Every receptor here comes from a woman aged 18-29 years in good health.

This clone turned up a few times. The chain joins TRBV6-1 to TRBJ2-5; 8 nucleotides match TRBD1. V was clipped by 0 bases and J by 7 bases; unmatched bases: 7. The CDR3 sequence is 15 residues long. Per the germline V gene, CDR1 is MNHNS and CDR2 is SASEGT. CDR3 region: CASSEAKTGVGTQYF. CDR3 nucleotide sequence: TGTGCCAGCAGTGAAGCGAAGACAGGGGTTGGGACCCAGTACTTC.

This chain joins TRBV9 and TRBJ2-4; TRBD2 is a possible D gene (5 bases). Germline CDR1 and CDR2: SGDLS and YYNGEE. CDR3 size: 15 residues. Trimming removed 4 bases at V and 0 bases at J, with 11 bases between. The chain's CDR3 is CASSPRALAKNIQYF. As DNA, the CDR3 is TGTGCCAGCAGCCCGCGGGCACTAGCCAAAAACATTCAGTACTTC.

This clone was seen only a few times. CDR3 sequence (DNA): TGTGCCAGCAGTTTGGATCAGGAAGATACGCAGTATTTT. It translates to CASSLDQEDTQYF. V and J are TRBV28 and TRBJ2-3; D gene uncertain. The CDR3 runs 13 residues. Trimming took off 3 bases at V and 5 bases at J, with 9 bases between the two ends. The germline gives CDR1 MDHEN, CDR2 SYDVKM.

This clone was counted a few times. A read error may account for a junction end that differs from germline. The gene calls are TRBV23-1 and TRBJ2-4; TRBD1 aligns across 10 bases. TRBV23-1 is known as an ORF, though its function is uncertain. CDR3 length: 12 amino acids. The CDR3, as DNA: TGCGCCAGCAGGGACAGGGGGGTATTCGTACACTTC. This sequence encodes CASRDRGVFVHF.

The rearrangement links TRBV30 to TRBJ1-5, with D tentatively TRBD1 (5 bases). V shed 0 bases and J shed 1 base, with 13 bases lying between them. The V gene's germline CDR1 is GTSNPN and CDR2 SVGIG (reference sequence). The CDR3 sequence is 16 residues long. The CDR3 sequence is CAWSVPRALSNQPQHF. The CDR3 nucleotides are TGTGCCTGGAGTGTACCCAGGGCCCTAAGCAATCAGCCCCAGCATTTT.

The chain carries TRBV28 and TRBJ2-5; 7 nucleotides line up with TRBD1. Germline V gene sequence: CDR1 MDHEN, CDR2 SYDVKM. Trimming removed 2 bases from V and 3 bases from J; junction bases left unmatched: 0. There are 13 residues in the CDR3. The chain's CDR3 is CASSLGTEETQYF. The CDR3 coding sequence is TGTGCCAGCAGTTTAGGGACAGAAGAGACCCAGTACTTC.

This clone was detected only a few times. The rearrangement uses TRBV30 and TRBJ1-3, with 7 bases matching TRBD1. The V and J ends lost 8 bases and 2 bases, in that order; junction bases with no gene match: 12. Germline V lookup: CDR1 GTSNPN, CDR2 SVGIG (reference sequence). The CDR3 extends over 15 amino acids. The CDR3 region is CAKGGRPDTGNTIYF. CDR3 coding DNA: TGTGCCAAAGGGGGCAGACCCGATACTGGAAACACCATATATTTT.

This clone has more than one count but fewer than ten. This sequence joins TRBV9 and TRBJ2-1, with TRBD1 matching 9 bases. Germline CDR1 is SGDLS and CDR2 is YYNGEE. Unmatched junction bases numbered 19, after V lost 4 bases and J lost 5 bases. This CDR3 is 19 amino acids long. CDR3 nucleotide sequence: TGTGCCAGCAGCTTCCTCGGGGGGACAGGGTATCCATCCCACAATGAGCAGTTCTTC. It translates to CASSFLGGTGYPSHNEQFF.